Sequencing of this T cell receptor (beta chain) was carried out in a study of T cells in Graves' hyperthyroidism and ophthalmopathy. Amplified regions were TCR beta CDR3 sequences from RNA transcripts. The HTBI set primed first-round TCR CDR3 RT-PCR. In TCRdb, the multiplex PCR reads were re-called with MiXCR into one record per CDR3 protein. The sample has hundreds of thousands of distinct CDR3 sequences; 20% are singletons. The study included ophthalmopathy patients with Clinical Activity Score at least 3, NOSPECS grade at least 4 and duration under 3 months. Patients were excluded for uncontrolled infection, other autoimmune disease, pregnancy or lactation. Every diagnosis used clinical symptoms, serum thyroxine and TRAb, thyroid ultrasound and orbital computed tomography. This CDR3 contains 14 residues. Germline V gene data show CDR1 as MNHNS and CDR2 as SASEGT. V trimming: 7 bases; J trimming: 1 base; junction bases outside the gene matches: 6.

This TCR derives from a man aged 40-50 years with Graves' ophthalmopathy. The sequencing input was blood. V is TRBV6-1 and J is TRBJ1-2; 7 bases line up with TRBD1. CDR3 region: CASNDRVINYGYTF. The CDR3 nucleotides are TGTGCCAGCAATGACAGGGTGATTAACTATGGCTACACCTTC.